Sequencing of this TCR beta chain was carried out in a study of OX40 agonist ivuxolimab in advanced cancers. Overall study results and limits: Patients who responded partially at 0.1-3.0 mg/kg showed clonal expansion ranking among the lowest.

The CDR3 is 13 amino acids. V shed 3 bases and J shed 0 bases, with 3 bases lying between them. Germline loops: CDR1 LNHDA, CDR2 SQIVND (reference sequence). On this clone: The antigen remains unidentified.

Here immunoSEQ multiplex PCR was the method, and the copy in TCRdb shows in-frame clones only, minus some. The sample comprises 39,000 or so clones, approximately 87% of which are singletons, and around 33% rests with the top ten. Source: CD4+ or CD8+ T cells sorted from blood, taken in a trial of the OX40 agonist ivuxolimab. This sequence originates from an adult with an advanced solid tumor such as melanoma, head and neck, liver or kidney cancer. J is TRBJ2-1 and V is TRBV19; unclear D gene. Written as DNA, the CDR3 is TGTGCCAGTAGTATCCGCTCCTACAATGAGCAGTTCTTC. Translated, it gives CASSIRSYNEQFF. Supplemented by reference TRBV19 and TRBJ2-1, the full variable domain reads DGGITQSPKYLFRKEGQNVTLSCEQNLNHDAMYWYRQDPGQGLRLIYYSQIVNDFQKGDIAEGYSVSREKKESFPLTVTSAQKNPTAFYLCASSIRSYNEQFFGPGTRLTVL.